One and the same sample provided the 21 T cell receptor beta chains below, sequenced in a study of blood T cell repertoires in COVID-19. Measured with immunoSEQ multiplex PCR; TCRdb has only the in-frame clones, and not every one. The sample contains 70,000 to 100,000 clones, roughly 72% of which appear only once. Sequencing used peripheral blood. The receptors shown here come from a woman between 55 and 75 years old in a cohort sampled during active or convalescent COVID-19.

The rearrangement joins TRBV18 to TRBJ1-5; 8 positions match TRBD1. The CDR3 loop spans 19 amino acids. V lost 6 bases and J lost 6; bases outside the gene matches: 22. From germline, CDR1 is KGHSH and CDR2 LQKENI. CDR3 sequence (DNA): TGTGCCAGCTCTCCCCTCGGTGGGGTGGCAGGGGGCAGCGGTCAGCCCCAGCATTTT. Residues: CASSPLGGVAGGSGQPQHF.

This clone was seen only a few times. This chain connects TRBV7-2 to TRBJ2-2; the D gene is possibly TRBD1 (5 bases). Trimming removed 1 base from V and 7 bases from J, with 19 bases in between. The CDR3 covers 17 residues. The germline CDR1 and CDR2 sequences are SGHTA and FQGNSA. The CDR3 region has the DNA TGTGCCAGCAGCTTAGTGTCCTCAGGGTTTTTTGGCGGGGAGCTGTTTTTT. Amino acids: CASSLVSSGFFGGELFF.

The genes are TRBV24-1 and TRBJ1-2, with 7 bases lining up with TRBD1. J was trimmed by 2 bases and V by 2 bases; bases with no gene match: 4. CDR3 size: 15 residues. CDR1 KGHDR and CDR2 SFDVKD come from the germline V gene. As DNA, the CDR3 is TGTGCCACCAGTGATTCGAGGACAGGCAACTATGGCTACACCTTC. Encoded protein: CATSDSRTGNYGYTF.

This sequence joins TRBV5-4 and TRBJ2-5; D is perhaps TRBD1 (5 bases). CDR1 is SGHNT, CDR2 YYREEE, per germline (reference sequence). V dropped 7 bases and J dropped 2 bases, with 15 bases sitting between them. The length of the CDR3 is 14 residues. The CDR3 spells CASGPRRTQETQYF. As DNA, the CDR3 is TGTGCCAGCGGCCCTCGACGGACACAAGAGACCCAGTACTTC.

This clone was seen once. The J gene is TRBJ2-3, the V gene TRBV7-9; D may be TRBD2 (5 bases). Trimming took off 3 bases at V and 0 bases at J, with 7 bases between the two ends. Germline CDR1 and CDR2: SEHNR and FQNEAQ (reference sequence). This CDR3 is 14 amino acids long. The CDR3 region is CASSFGGSTDTQYF. As DNA, the CDR3 is TGTGCCAGCAGCTTTGGCGGGAGCACAGATACGCAGTATTTT.

This clone was detected ten times or more. V is TRBV3-1 (or the pseudogene TRBV3-2) and J is TRBJ2-7, with TRBD2 matching 8 bases. V lost 4 bases, J lost 2 bases, and 4 bases stayed unmatched. Per the germline V gene, CDR1 is LGHDT and CDR2 is YNNKEL (reference sequence). This CDR3 comprises 14 residues. The CDR3 spells CASSPAGATYEQYF. The DNA for the CDR3 is TGTGCCAGCAGCCCAGCGGGGGCGACCTACGAGCAGTACTTC.

V gene TRBV30 combines with J gene TRBJ2-7; 7 nucleotides agree with TRBD1. After removal of 0 bases from V and 4 bases from J, the junction contained 9 bases not matched to a gene. The CDR3 contains 15 residues. The germline V gene encodes CDR1 GTSNPN and CDR2 SVGIG (reference sequence). The CDR3 is CAWSVPGAGGYEQYF. The DNA of the CDR3 is TGTGCCTGGAGTGTCCCAGGGGCAGGGGGTTACGAGCAGTACTTC.

The chain joins TRBV20-1 to TRBJ2-5; D possibly corresponds to TRBD2 (7 bases). This CDR3 is built from 14 residues. Trimming stripped 3 bases from V and 4 bases from J, with 15 bases between. Looked up from germline, CDR1 is DFQATT and CDR2 is SNEGSKA (reference sequence). The CDR3 spells CSASLGGPGETQYF. The CDR3, as DNA: TGCAGTGCTAGTCTGGGGGGGCCAGGAGAGACCCAGTACTTC.

The chain links TRBV5-5 to TRBJ1-2; 7 bases fit TRBD1. The CDR3 extends over 14 amino acids. CDR1 SGHKS and CDR2 YYEKEE come from the germline V gene (reference sequence). J gave up 0 bases and V 4 bases, and 3 bases lay outside the gene matches. CDR3 loop: CASSLDRANYGYTF. Here the CDR3 DNA reads TGTGCCAGCAGCCTCGACAGGGCTAACTATGGCTACACCTTC.

This clone was recorded a few times. The chain is built from TRBV2 and TRBJ2-7; D possibly corresponds to TRBD1 (5 bases). The CDR3 covers 15 residues. The V and J ends lost 3 bases and 3 bases respectively, with 15 bases between them. Per the germline V gene, CDR1 is SNHLY and CDR2 is FYNNEI. The CDR3 spells CASSEDIMLGYEQYF. CDR3 sequence (DNA): TGTGCCAGCAGTGAGGACATCATGCTCGGCTACGAGCAGTACTTC.

The chain uses TRBV7-6 and TRBJ2-2, with D possibly being TRBD2 (5 bases). From germline, CDR1 is SGHVS and CDR2 FNYEAQ. The CDR3 sequence is 16 residues long. V gave up 1 base and J gave up 6 bases, with 15 bases separating them. As DNA, the CDR3 is TGTGCCAGCAGCTTAGTTATCCTTTCCGGGGCCGGGGAGCTGTTTTTT. Translated, it gives CASSLVILSGAGELFF.

The CDR3, as DNA: TGTGCCAGCAGCCAAGATCTGGCAGGGCAGCGGACCCAGTACTTC. It translates to CASSQDLAGQRTQYF. This sequence joins TRBV3-1 (or the pseudogene TRBV3-2) and TRBJ2-5; maybe TRBD1 (5 bases). V lost 0 bases to trimming and J lost 7 bases, with 15 bases between them. Looked up from germline, CDR1 is LGHDT and CDR2 is YNNKEL (reference sequence). The CDR3 sequence is 15 residues long.

The chain joins TRBV27 to TRBJ1-1; a possible D gene is TRBD1 (5 bases). Germline V gives CDR1 MNHEY, CDR2 SMNVEV (reference sequence). With 5 bases removed from V and 4 bases from J, the gap between germline ends came to 11 bases. This CDR3 is 13 amino acids long. The CDR3 DNA reads TGTGCCAGCAGTGGTAGTACAGGCACTGAAGCTTTCTTT. Translation gives CASSGSTGTEAFF.

This chain uses TRBV7-3 with TRBJ2-6; D may be TRBD1 (5 bases). Germline CDR1 SGHTA, CDR2 FQGTGA. V was trimmed by 2 bases and J by 4 bases, leaving 12 bases between them. CDR3 length: 16 residues. The CDR3 DNA follows: TGTGCCAGCAGCTTATCCTCAGGGCCCGGGGCCAACGTCCTGACTTTC. Translation gives CASSLSSGPGANVLTF.

The chain links TRBV11-2 to TRBJ2-1, with D tentatively TRBD2 (6 bases). Deletions cut 1 base from V and 8 bases from J, with 24 bases between. The CDR3 sequence is 18 residues long. Germline loops: CDR1 SGHAT, CDR2 FQNNGV. The CDR3 is CASSLVPLPGLATHEQFF. The CDR3 DNA reads as TGTGCCAGCAGCTTAGTTCCCCTCCCGGGACTCGCGACCCATGAGCAGTTCTTC.

V gene TRBV4-3 combines with J gene TRBJ2-7; the match to TRBD2 covers 8 bases. Germline assignment: CDR1 LGHNA and CDR2 YSLEER. CDR3 length: 15 amino acids. Trimming at V came to 0 bases and at J to 4 bases, leaving 5 bases not matched to a gene. The DNA for the CDR3 is TGCGCCAGCAGCCAAGAGCGGGGGGATCCTTACGAGCAGTACTTC. Amino acids: CASSQERGDPYEQYF.

This clone was counted at least ten times. V gene TRBV7-6 combines with J gene TRBJ1-1; tentative D call: TRBD1 (6 bases). The CDR3 runs 17 residues. Trimming stripped 1 base from V and 5 bases from J, with 20 bases between. Germline values: CDR1 SGHVS, CDR2 FNYEAQ. CDR3 in amino acids: CASSLGAQGYKGTEAFF. The CDR3 DNA reads as TGTGCCAGCAGCTTAGGGGCACAGGGTTACAAGGGAACTGAAGCTTTCTTT.

The chain links TRBV7-9 to TRBJ2-2, with no clear D. This CDR3 comprises 14 residues. The germline CDR1 and CDR2 sequences are SEHNR and FQNEAQ (reference sequence). The ends were cut back, 4 bases at V and 1 base at J, with 7 bases in the middle. DNA for the CDR3: TGTGCCAGCAGCTCCCTTCGGAACACCGGGGAGCTGTTTTTT. Protein sequence: CASSSLRNTGELFF.

The sample holds a few counts of this clone. CDR3 nucleotides: TGTGCCAGCAGCATTAGCGGGGGGGCTGGGGAGCAGTACTTC. As protein: CASSISGGAGEQYF. The chain is built from TRBV7-9 and TRBJ2-7; 11 nucleotides match TRBD2. The CDR3 runs 14 residues. Germline loops: CDR1 SEHNR, CDR2 FQNEAQ (reference sequence). V dropped 5 bases and J dropped 7; count of bases not matched to a gene: 7.

The chain recombines TRBV9 with TRBJ2-3; D is perhaps TRBD1 (6 bases). V lost 3 bases to trimming and J lost 3 bases, with 17 bases between them. Per the germline V gene, CDR1 is SGDLS and CDR2 is YYNGEE. CDR3 length: 16 amino acids. CDR3 loop: CASSAHSARGTDTQYF. DNA of the CDR3: TGTGCCAGCAGCGCCCATAGCGCGAGGGGGACAGATACGCAGTATTTT. The full variable domain, its missing parts supplied by reference TRBV9 and TRBJ2-3, is DSGVTQTPKHLITATGQRVTLRCSPRSGDLSVYWYQQSLDQGLQFLIQYYNGEERAKGNILERFSAQQFPDLHSELNLSSLELGDSALYFCASSAHSARGTDTQYFGPGTRLTVL.

The genes are TRBV6-5 and TRBJ1-2; D might be TRBD1 (5 bases). This CDR3 has 11 residues. Trimming left V 8 bases short and J 4 bases short, with 8 bases between. Germline V CDR1 and CDR2: MNHEY, SVGAGI. CDR3 coding DNA: TGTGCCAGCCGGGGGGTCTATGGCTACACCTTC. Protein product: CASRGVYGYTF.